This T cell receptor (beta chain) was found in a study of response to subunit inactivated influenza vaccine listed by TCRdb under 2018. In terms of the full investigation: To follow how T cells responded to a trivalent subunit inactivated influenza vaccine, the researchers relied on deep quantitative profiling of the T cell receptor repertoire. The research as a whole found: The authors proposed that each seasonal influenza vaccination may bring in only a limited number of new T cells.

The CDR3 contains 14 residues, cysteine and phenylalanine counted. This entry keeps only the CDR3 DNA: 42 bases, framed from base 1. The germline V gene specifies SGHVS as CDR1 and FNYEAQ as CDR2. The junction shows trimming of 5 bases on V and 7 bases on J, and the gene matches do not reach 7 bases of it. The protocol used for the library was RT-PCR. The sample was run on an Illumina HiSeq 2500. Starting from the raw public reads, TCRdb applied fastp trimming at Q25, assembled clones with MiXCR and retained in-frame beta chains. Entries are consolidated by CDR3 protein sequence, retaining the most common genes and DNA. In all, the sample holds about 500,000 distinct CDR3 sequences, and about 15% of those were seen once. Clones ranked in the top ten supply 3% of the sample. A note on this clonotype: It has no known antigen specificity. The record has no base qualities; no much larger clone is one base away.

This receptor chain uses TRBV7-6 and TRBJ2-7, and TRBD2 matches 11 of the central bases. The sequence was collected from a man aged 45-69 years who received an inactivated influenza vaccine. Donor details come from another sample of the same person, matched by shared clones. Material: CD4+ T cells sorted from PBMCs, obtained less than 30 months after vaccination. The CDR3 protein is CASSTGTSGREQYF. The bases are TGTGCCAGCAGCACTGGGACTAGCGGCCGAGAGCAGTACTTC.